This TCR beta chain emerged from a study of blood T cell repertoires in COVID-19. Study background: Spain, Italy and the United States supplied samples that represented acute and convalescent COVID-19. T cells, B-cell-depleted T cells, or PBMCs provided the cDNA or gDNA that served as material.

Per germline, CDR1 MGHRA and CDR2 YSYEKL. CDR3 length equals 17 residues. V shed 1 base and J shed 6 bases, with 16 bases lying between them. Original handling: Using reference gene primer amplification, nucleated cell counts were estimated. Sequenced by immunoSEQ multiplex PCR; TCRdb stores in-frame clones only, minus some. The V and J calls and clone size were taken over from that table, and D and trimming were inferred from the DNA. The table includes about 410,000 clones, just over 85% detected once. The sequence came from a woman aged 25-40 years with active or convalescent COVID-19. The chain has TRBV4-1 and TRBJ1-6; perhaps TRBD1 as D (5 bases). The sequenced material came from peripheral blood. This CDR3 reads CASSQAGGSTTNSPLHF. The CDR3 DNA sequence: TGCGCCAGCAGCCAAGCCGGGGGGTCAACAACTAATTCACCCCTCCACTTT.